The clone carrying this T cell receptor beta chain has more than one count but fewer than ten. What it binds is not known. IFN-gamma-secreting cells were captured from therapy product cells restimulated about four hours with a CMV peptide pool. These data belong to a study of T cell therapy after organ transplantation. Whole-study context: About 75% of the ten patients were clinical responders. The study, taken as a whole, reports: Post-therapy reconstitution appeared to include transferred and endogenous clonotypes.

Sequencing was performed with immunoSEQ multiplex PCR; in TCRdb, only in-frame clones are kept and a portion is missing. The sample includes 95 to 150 clones, about 51% seen only once; the top ten take about four fifths. Sequences were obtained from cultured CD8+ T cells. The source is a human patient who had received a solid organ transplant and had CMV disease. Some T cells may possibly be graft donor cells.

The CDR3 sequence is CASNPLRRIYADTQYF. The CDR3 DNA sequence: TGTGCCAGCAACCCCCTTCGGAGGATCTACGCAGATACGCAGTATTTT. V is TRBV11-2 and J is TRBJ2-3, with a possible D match to TRBD2 (5 bases). V lost 7 bases and J 4 bases, leaving 21 bases between the germline ends. CDR1 is SGHAT, CDR2 FQNNGV, per germline. The CDR3 runs 16 residues. The whole variable domain, remainder taken from reference TRBV11-2 and TRBJ2-3, is EAGVAQSPRYKIIEKRQSVAFWCNPISGHATLYWYQQILGQGPKLLIQFQNNGVVDDSQLPKDRFSAERLKGVDSTLKIQPAKLEDSAVYLCASNPLRRIYADTQYFGPGTRLTVL.